Sequencing of this TCR beta chain was carried out in a study of blood T cell repertoires in COVID-19. Repertoires were generated with immunoSEQ multiplex PCR, while TCRdb's copy carries only in-frame clones and drops some. The data contain hundreds of thousands of clones, approximately 88% of them singletons. The receptor's source is a woman aged 25 to 39 who had recovered from COVID-19. The sequenced sample was PBMCs or T cells enriched from blood (not recorded which).

The CDR3 here is CASRQNRDKRQETQYF. The CDR3 DNA is TGTGCCAGCAGACAAAACCGGGACAAGCGCCAAGAGACCCAGTACTTC. The chain has TRBV7-6 and TRBJ2-5, with a weak D call TRBD1 (6 bases). The CDR3 runs 16 residues. Between the trimmed V and J ends, which lost 6 bases and 1 base, there was a span of 18 bases. Germline CDR1 and CDR2: SGHVS and FNYEAQ.